Shown below are 23 T cell receptor beta chains from a single sample sequenced in a study of blood T cell repertoires in COVID-19. Some clones are missing from TCRdb's copy, which holds only in-frame ones; the method was immunoSEQ multiplex PCR. The table shows under 200,000 clones, with 70% to 90% occurring only once. What was sequenced was peripheral blood. The receptors were sampled from a woman aged 55-70 years with COVID-19, enrolled during active disease.

This chain connects TRBV9 to TRBJ2-1, with 7 bases fitting TRBD2. The CDR3 length is 16 residues. The trim removed 0 bases at V and 8 bases at J, leaving 11 bases unmatched. Germline V gene data show CDR1 as SGDLS and CDR2 as YYNGEE. The CDR3 sequence is CASSVGPAGSVDEQFF. The CDR3 nucleotides read TGTGCCAGCAGCGTAGGCCCAGCGGGAAGCGTAGATGAGCAGTTCTTC.

In this sample, this clone turned up a few times. The gene calls are TRBV19 and TRBJ1-1; the D is unclear. CDR1 is LNHDA, CDR2 SQIVND, per germline (reference sequence). The CDR3 covers 13 residues. V lost 7 bases and J 7 bases, leaving 16 bases between the germline ends. CDR3 residues: CASIPWGENEAFF. DNA of the CDR3: TGTGCCAGTATACCTTGGGGAGAAAATGAAGCTTTCTTT.

CDR3 protein: CASSPPRGMNTEAFF. The CDR3 DNA follows: TGCGCCAGCAGCCCCCCGCGGGGGATGAACACTGAAGCTTTCTTT. V is TRBV5-1 and J is TRBJ1-1, with D maybe TRBD1 (5 bases). The CDR3 has 15 residues. Trimming took off 4 bases at V and 0 bases at J, with 13 bases between the two ends. Germline V gene sequence: CDR1 SGHRS, CDR2 YFSETQ.

The chain has TRBV7-2 and TRBJ1-1, with D perhaps TRBD1 (6 bases). Trimming cost V 5 bases and J 0 bases, with 13 bases left between them. Looked up from germline, CDR1 is SGHTA and CDR2 is FQGNSA. CDR3 length: 15 amino acids. CDR3 amino acids: CASSKKGHLNTEAFF. CDR3 DNA sequence: TGTGCCAGCAGCAAAAAGGGACACCTGAACACTGAAGCTTTCTTT.

The V gene is TRBV5-1, the J gene TRBJ1-1; a possible D gene is TRBD1 (6 bases). Germline lookup yields CDR1 SGHRS and CDR2 YFSETQ. The CDR3 runs to 14 residues. The ends were cut back, 0 bases at V and 7 bases at J, with 13 bases in the middle. CDR3 sequence (DNA): TGCGCCAGCAGCTTGGAACAGGGTTTGGGTGAAGCTTTCTTT. Encoded protein: CASSLEQGLGEAFF.

This chain links TRBV29-1 with TRBJ1-5; 8 bases fit TRBD1. From germline, CDR1 is SQVTM and CDR2 ANQGSEA. J was trimmed by 0 bases and V by 7 bases; bases with no gene match: 8. The CDR3 contains 15 residues. The CDR3 region is CSAATGGNSNQPQHF. DNA of the CDR3: TGCAGCGCCGCTACAGGGGGGAATAGCAATCAGCCCCAGCATTTT.

The chain combines TRBV11-2 with TRBJ2-5, with a weak D call TRBD2 (7 bases). The CDR3 is 13 residues long. V shed 6 bases and J shed 5 bases, with 13 bases lying between them. The germline V gene has CDR1 SGHAT and CDR2 FQNNGV. The CDR3 coding sequence is TGTGCCAGCAGTCCAGGGGAGGGGGAGACCCAGTACTTC. This gives the protein CASSPGEGETQYF.

V and J are TRBV11-3 and TRBJ2-2; 8 bases align to TRBD1. The CDR3 is 14 residues long. Germline V gene lookup returns CDR1 SGHNT and CDR2 YENEEA. The V and J ends lost 6 bases and 7 bases, in that order; junction bases with no gene match: 7. In DNA, the CDR3 is TGTGCCAGCAGTTCGGGACAGGAGGGCGGGGAGCTGTTTTTT. As protein: CASSSGQEGGELFF.

The rearrangement uses TRBV30 and TRBJ1-6, with TRBD1 identical over 10 bases. The V segment lost 2 bases and the J segment 5 bases; nucleotides outside the gene matches: 3. This CDR3 is 15 amino acids long. Germline CDR1 reads GTSNPN; CDR2 reads SVGIG (reference sequence). The CDR3 loop is CAWSFGQGDNSPLHF. CDR3 nucleotide sequence: TGTGCCTGGAGTTTTGGACAGGGGGATAATTCACCCCTCCACTTT.

A single count supports this clone. The CDR3 DNA follows: TGTGCCAGCAGCGCCTCGGGACAGGGCTACGAGCAGTACTTC. Translating gives CASSASGQGYEQYF. The chain couples TRBV7-9 to TRBJ2-7, with 9 bases that match TRBD1. Germline V gene data show CDR1 as SEHNR and CDR2 as FQNEAQ (reference sequence). Trimming removed 5 bases from V and 3 bases from J; junction bases left unmatched: 5. This CDR3 is built from 14 residues.

This rearrangement joins TRBV11-3 to TRBJ2-7, with TRBD1 identical over 9 bases. Trimming removed 5 bases from V and 4 bases from J; junction bases left unmatched: 9. The length of the CDR3 is 15 residues. CDR1 SGHNT and CDR2 YENEEA come from the germline V gene. The CDR3 sequence is CASSRSGTGFYEQYF. CDR3 in DNA: TGTGCCAGCAGCAGATCCGGGACAGGGTTTTACGAGCAGTACTTC.

The V and J genes are TRBV6-5 and TRBJ1-2; D call uncertain. Trimming cost V 7 bases and J 2 bases, with 11 bases left between them. CDR3 length: 13 residues. Germline assignment: CDR1 MNHEY and CDR2 SVGAGI. CDR3 protein: CASTQTANYGYTF. CDR3 coding DNA: TGTGCCAGCACCCAAACTGCGAACTATGGCTACACCTTC.

The rearrangement joins TRBV5-1 to TRBJ2-3; tentative D call: TRBD1 (6 bases). Per germline, CDR1 SGHRS and CDR2 YFSETQ. The CDR3 contains 12 residues. V was shortened by 2 bases and J by 5 bases, with 6 bases between the two germline ends. The CDR3 bases are TGCGCCAGCAGCTTACAGGGAGATACGCAGTATTTT. Its protein is CASSLQGDTQYF.

The chain joins TRBV5-5 to TRBJ1-2; 10 positions match TRBD1. V dropped 4 bases and J dropped 8; count of bases not matched to a gene: 11. This CDR3 spans 15 amino acids. Germline V gene sequence: CDR1 SGHKS, CDR2 YYEKEE (reference sequence). The CDR3 here is CASSPDTGTGVGYTF. CDR3 sequence (DNA): TGTGCCAGCAGCCCGGATACCGGGACAGGGGTAGGCTACACCTTC.

J is TRBJ1-3 and V is TRBV5-5, with 9 bases matching TRBD1. Germline lookup yields CDR1 SGHKS and CDR2 YYEKEE (reference sequence). The CDR3 runs 14 residues. V dropped 5 bases and J dropped 7; count of bases not matched to a gene: 7. CDR3 sequence: CASSRSTGGNTIYF. As DNA, the CDR3 is TGTGCCAGCAGTCGCTCGACAGGGGGTAACACCATATATTTT.

The V gene is TRBV19, the J gene TRBJ1-5, with 7 bases matching TRBD1. J lost 1 base, V lost 5 bases, and 8 bases had no gene match. CDR3 length equals 16 residues. Germline CDR1 LNHDA, CDR2 SQIVND (reference sequence). This CDR3 reads CASSQLNRGSNQPQHF. As DNA, the CDR3 is TGTGCCAGTAGTCAACTCAACAGGGGAAGCAATCAGCCCCAGCATTTT.

The chain combines TRBV28 with TRBJ1-3, with 7 bases identical to TRBD1. CDR3 length equals 21 residues. V shed 3 bases and J 6 bases; nucleotides not matched to a gene: 26. The V gene's germline CDR1 is MDHEN and CDR2 SYDVKM. The CDR3 region is CASSFARPRAGGGQILNTIYF. The DNA for the CDR3 is TGTGCCAGCAGTTTCGCTCGCCCCCGGGCAGGGGGAGGCCAAATTTTAAACACCATATATTTT.

The V gene is TRBV7-8, the J gene TRBJ1-5, with 8 bases matching TRBD1. V lost 5 bases to trimming and J lost 5 bases; unmatched junction nucleotides: 5. The germline V gene encodes CDR1 SGHVS and CDR2 FQNEAQ. The CDR3 consists of 14 residues. The CDR3 region is CASSIQGVDQPQHF. The CDR3 DNA sequence: TGTGCCAGCAGCATACAGGGGGTCGATCAGCCCCAGCATTTT.

This chain uses TRBV29-1 with TRBJ1-5; 7 bases are shared with TRBD1. From germline, CDR1 is SQVTM and CDR2 ANQGSEA. This CDR3 has 12 residues. V lost 8 bases to trimming and J lost 5 bases; unmatched junction nucleotides: 6. The CDR3: CSPDRADQPQHF. The CDR3 bases are TGCAGCCCTGACAGGGCGGATCAGCCCCAGCATTTT.

V is TRBV11-2 and J is TRBJ2-1; TRBD2 matches 12 bases. CDR1 is SGHAT, CDR2 FQNNGV, per germline. This CDR3 contains 15 residues. V dropped 6 bases and J dropped 8; count of bases not matched to a gene: 8. CDR3 nucleotides: TGTGCCAGCAGAAAGAGACTAGCGGGAGTCTATGAGCAGTTCTTC. Protein product: CASRKRLAGVYEQFF.

The genes are TRBV30 and TRBJ1-6; D is undetermined. The CDR3 contains 16 residues. Between the trimmed V and J ends, which lost 5 bases and 2 bases, there was a span of 16 bases. CDR1 and CDR2 from the germline V gene are GTSNPN and SVGIG (reference sequence). The CDR3 DNA reads as TGTGCCTGGGGTCCGGAGGGCGCAGCCTATAATTCACCCCTCCACTTT. This sequence encodes CAWGPEGAAYNSPLHF.

The chain joins TRBV7-8 to TRBJ2-2; D gene ambiguous. The CDR3 runs to 14 residues. Trimming took off 4 bases at V and 5 bases at J, with 11 bases between the two ends. From germline, CDR1 is SGHVS and CDR2 FQNEAQ. The CDR3 loop is CASSSHPRTGELFF. The DNA of the CDR3 is TGTGCCAGCAGCTCCCACCCGAGAACCGGGGAGCTGTTTTTT.

The V gene is TRBV6-2 or TRBV6-3, the J gene TRBJ2-3, with D maybe TRBD2 (5 bases). CDR1 is MNHEY and CDR2 is SVGEGT in the germline V gene. The germline V and J ends were trimmed by 5 bases and 2 bases, with 17 bases remaining between them. The CDR3 covers 16 residues. CDR3 sequence reads: CASSPWRRAITDTQYF. In DNA, the CDR3 is TGTGCCAGCAGTCCCTGGCGGCGGGCCATCACAGATACGCAGTATTTT.